This passage covers 9 T cell receptor beta chains from one sample sequenced in a study of cytomegalovirus exposure and HLA in healthy donors. Primers: 60 Vbeta forward and 13 Jbeta reverse. TCRdb's copy holds only in-frame clones and misses some; the assay was immunoSEQ multiplex PCR. The table records more than 55,000 clones, 80% of them present only once. The specimen sequenced was PBMCs. The receptors were gathered from a woman in her 40s in good health and CMV-seronegative.

The chain links TRBV27 to TRBJ1-2; no definite D call. This CDR3 comprises 13 residues. CDR1 and CDR2 (germline): MNHEY, SMNVEV (reference sequence). Trimming cost V 3 bases and J 2 bases, with 7 bases left between them. CDR3 nucleotides: TGTGCCAGCAGTTTGTCCGGGAACTATGGCTACACCTTC. It encodes CASSLSGNYGYTF.

The J gene is TRBJ2-7, the V gene TRBV13; tentatively, D is TRBD1 (5 bases). The germline V and J ends were trimmed by 5 bases and 4 bases, with 12 bases remaining between them. CDR1 and CDR2 (germline): PRHDT, FYEKMQ (reference sequence). The CDR3 sequence is 13 residues long. CDR3 nucleotides: TGTGCCAGCAGCCTACCCCAGGGTTACGAGCAGTACTTC. Protein product: CASSLPQGYEQYF.

This chain joins TRBV13 and TRBJ2-5, with 8 positions matching TRBD2. The CDR3 has 13 residues. The trim removed 5 bases at V and 10 bases at J, leaving 9 bases unmatched. The germline V gene encodes CDR1 PRHDT and CDR2 FYEKMQ (reference sequence). The CDR3 protein is CASSIGTRGDQYF. In DNA form, the CDR3 reads TGTGCCAGCAGCATCGGGACTAGAGGGGACCAGTACTTC.

There are a few counts of this clone. This chain links TRBV4-3 with TRBJ2-7; 11 bases are shared with TRBD1. With 0 bases clipped from V and 4 bases from J, the junction kept 8 bases outside the gene matches. Germline lookup yields CDR1 LGHNA and CDR2 YSLEER. The CDR3 runs to 17 residues. CDR3 in DNA: TGCGCCAGCAGCCAAGAAAATCCCGGACAGGGGGCATACGAGCAGTACTTC. Protein: CASSQENPGQGAYEQYF.

V usage is TRBV9 and J usage is TRBJ2-5; 13 bases fit TRBD2. There are 17 residues in the CDR3. Germline V lookup: CDR1 SGDLS, CDR2 YYNGEE. V shed 0 bases and J 1 base; nucleotides not matched to a gene: 3. CDR3 region: CASSVGTSGGLQETQYF. CDR3 sequence (DNA): TGTGCCAGCAGCGTAGGGACTAGCGGGGGCCTCCAAGAGACCCAGTACTTC.

The rearrangement joins TRBV19 to TRBJ1-2; weak D call: TRBD1 (5 bases). In germline, CDR1 is LNHDA, CDR2 SQIVND (reference sequence). The V and J ends lost 7 bases and 4 bases respectively, with 16 bases between them. CDR3 length: 14 amino acids. The chain's CDR3 is CASKFRVPTYGYTF. In DNA, the CDR3 is TGTGCCAGTAAATTCAGGGTTCCGACCTATGGCTACACCTTC.

The gene calls are TRBV7-2 and TRBJ2-5, with unresolved D. The CDR3 runs to 13 residues. V was cut by 1 base and J by 4 bases, with 7 bases left in between. The germline gives CDR1 SGHTA, CDR2 FQGNSA. The CDR3 nucleotides read TGTGCCAGCAGCTTAGGCGAGCTAGAGACCCAGTACTTC. Its translation is CASSLGELETQYF.

Comment on this clone: The same CDR3 also results from other DNA sequences found in this sample. V usage is TRBV7-9 and J usage is TRBJ2-1; D not resolved. Germline CDR1 SEHNR, CDR2 FQNEAQ (reference sequence). V was trimmed by 6 bases and J by 6 bases, leaving 12 bases between them. The CDR3 runs 13 residues. The CDR3 reads CASSLFGFNEQFF. In DNA form, the CDR3 reads TGTGCCAGCAGTTTATTCGGGTTCAATGAGCAGTTCTTC. Supplemented by reference TRBV7-9 and TRBJ2-1, the full variable domain reads DTGVSQNPRHKITKRGQNVTFRCDPISEHNRLYWYRQTLGQGPEFLTYFQNEAQLEKSRLLSDRFSAERPKGSFSTLEIQRTEQGDSAMYLCASSLFGFNEQFFGPGTRLTVL.

This chain joins TRBV7-9 and TRBJ1-1; no definite D call. Germline V gene sequence: CDR1 SEHNR, CDR2 FQNEAQ (reference sequence). Trimming took 5 bases from V and 0 from J, leaving 7 bases between them. The CDR3 contains 13 residues. CDR3 in DNA: TGTGCCAGCAGCCTGGAGGTGAACACTGAAGCTTTCTTT. It translates to CASSLEVNTEAFF.